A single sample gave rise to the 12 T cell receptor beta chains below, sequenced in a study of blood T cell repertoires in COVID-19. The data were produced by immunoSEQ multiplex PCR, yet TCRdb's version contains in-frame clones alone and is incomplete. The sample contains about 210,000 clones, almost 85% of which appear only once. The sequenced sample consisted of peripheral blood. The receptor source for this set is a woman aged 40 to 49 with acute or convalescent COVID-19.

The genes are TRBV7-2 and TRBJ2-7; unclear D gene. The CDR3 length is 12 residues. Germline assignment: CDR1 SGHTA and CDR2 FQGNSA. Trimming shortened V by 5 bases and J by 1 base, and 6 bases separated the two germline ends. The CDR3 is CASSHNSYEQYF. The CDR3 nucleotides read TGTGCCAGCAGCCACAATTCCTACGAGCAGTACTTC.

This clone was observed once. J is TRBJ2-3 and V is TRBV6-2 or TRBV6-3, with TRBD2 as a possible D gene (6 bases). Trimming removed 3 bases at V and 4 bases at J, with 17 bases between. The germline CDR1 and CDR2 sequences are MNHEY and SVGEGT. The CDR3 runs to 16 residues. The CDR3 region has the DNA TGTGCCAGCAGTTATGGCGGGGCCCCGGTGGCAGATACGCAGTATTTT. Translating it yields CASSYGGAPVADTQYF.

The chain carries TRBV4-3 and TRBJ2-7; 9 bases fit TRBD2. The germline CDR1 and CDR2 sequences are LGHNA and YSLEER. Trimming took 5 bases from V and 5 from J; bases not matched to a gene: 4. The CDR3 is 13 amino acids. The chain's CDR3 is CASSWRGGDEQYF. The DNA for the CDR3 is TGCGCCAGCAGCTGGCGGGGGGGGGACGAGCAGTACTTC.

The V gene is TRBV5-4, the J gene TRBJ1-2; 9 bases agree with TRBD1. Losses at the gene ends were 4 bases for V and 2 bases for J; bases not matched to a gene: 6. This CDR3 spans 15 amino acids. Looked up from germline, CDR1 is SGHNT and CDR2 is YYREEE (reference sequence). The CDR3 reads CASSLGQGSNYGYTF. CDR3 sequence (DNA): TGTGCCAGCAGCCTGGGACAGGGATCGAACTATGGCTACACCTTC.

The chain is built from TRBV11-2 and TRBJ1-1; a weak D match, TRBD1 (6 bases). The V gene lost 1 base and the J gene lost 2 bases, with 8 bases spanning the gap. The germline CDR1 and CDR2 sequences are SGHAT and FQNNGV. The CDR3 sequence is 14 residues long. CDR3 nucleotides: TGTGCCAGCAGCTTAGCGGGACATAACACTGAAGCTTTCTTT. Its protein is CASSLAGHNTEAFF. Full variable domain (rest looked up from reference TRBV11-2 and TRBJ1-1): EAGVAQSPRYKIIEKRQSVAFWCNPISGHATLYWYQQILGQGPKLLIQFQNNGVVDDSQLPKDRFSAERLKGVDSTLKIQPAKLEDSAVYLCASSLAGHNTEAFFGQGTRLTVV.

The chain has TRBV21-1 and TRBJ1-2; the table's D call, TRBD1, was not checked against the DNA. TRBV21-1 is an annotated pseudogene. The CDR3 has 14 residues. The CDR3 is CATRVGQGFDGYTF. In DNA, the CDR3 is TGTGCCACCCGAGTTGGACAGGGCTTCGATGGCTACACCTTC.

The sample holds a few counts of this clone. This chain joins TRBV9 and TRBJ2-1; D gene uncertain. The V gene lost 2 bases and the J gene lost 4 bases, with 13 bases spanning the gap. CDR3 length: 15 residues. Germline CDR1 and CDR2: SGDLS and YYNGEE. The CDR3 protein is CASSVHEQEYNEQFF. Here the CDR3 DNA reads TGTGCCAGCAGCGTTCACGAACAAGAATACAATGAGCAGTTCTTC.

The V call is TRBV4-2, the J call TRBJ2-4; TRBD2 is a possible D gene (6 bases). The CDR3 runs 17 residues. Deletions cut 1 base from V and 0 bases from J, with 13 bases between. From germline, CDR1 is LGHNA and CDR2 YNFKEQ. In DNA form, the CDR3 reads TGTGCCAGCAGCCAAGGTGGGGCGGGGCTAGCCAAAAACATTCAGTACTTC. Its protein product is CASSQGGAGLAKNIQYF.

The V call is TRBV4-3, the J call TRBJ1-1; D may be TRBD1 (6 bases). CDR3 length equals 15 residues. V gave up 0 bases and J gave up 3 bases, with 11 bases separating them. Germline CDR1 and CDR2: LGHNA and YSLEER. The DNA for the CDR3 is TGCGCCAGCAGCCAAGAGTGGGGGCTGGACACTGAAGCTTTCTTT. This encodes CASSQEWGLDTEAFF.

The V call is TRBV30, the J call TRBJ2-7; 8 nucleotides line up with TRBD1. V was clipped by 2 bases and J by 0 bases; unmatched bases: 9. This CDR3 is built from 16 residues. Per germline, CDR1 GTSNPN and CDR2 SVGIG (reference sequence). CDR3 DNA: TGTGCCTGGAGTTCATCCCGGACAGGGTCCTCCTACGAGCAGTACTTC. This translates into CAWSSSRTGSSYEQYF.

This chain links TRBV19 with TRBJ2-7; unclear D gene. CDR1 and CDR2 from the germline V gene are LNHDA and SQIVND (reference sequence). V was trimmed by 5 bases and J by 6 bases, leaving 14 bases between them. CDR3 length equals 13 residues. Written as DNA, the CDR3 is TGTGCCAGTAGTTTTGGTGAAACGGGCGAGCAGTACTTC. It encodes CASSFGETGEQYF.

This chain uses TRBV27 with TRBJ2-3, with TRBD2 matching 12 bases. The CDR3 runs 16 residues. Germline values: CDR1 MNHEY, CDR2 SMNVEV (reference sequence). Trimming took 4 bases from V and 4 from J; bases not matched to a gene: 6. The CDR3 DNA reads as TGTGCCAGCAGTTCCGGGACTAGCGGGTCGCCAGATACGCAGTATTTT. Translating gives CASSSGTSGSPDTQYF.